This record covers a single T cell receptor (beta chain). These data originate in a study of T cell responses to AZD1222 COVID-19 vaccine. CDR3 length: 17 residues. The junction had 11 bases not matched to a gene; V was cut back by 1 base and J by 4 bases. In germline, CDR1 is SGHNT, CDR2 YENEEA. Clones were sequenced by immunoSEQ multiplex PCR, and TCRdb holds only the in-frame ones, with some missing. The data show more than 80,000 clones, 90% to 95% seen once. The chain recombines TRBV11-3 with TRBJ1-1; TRBD1 matches at 8 bases. The source is an adult who received the AZD1222 COVID-19 vaccine. Material: peripheral blood, obtained 28 days after the second AZD1222 dose. The CDR3 is CASSLGQQGEFGTEAFF. CDR3 coding DNA: TGTGCCAGCAGCTTAGGCCAACAGGGGGAGTTTGGCACTGAAGCTTTCTTT.